This TCR beta chain was sequenced for a study of neurological immune-mediated disorders. The unsorted libraries were prepared from 2 million PBMCs (stored at -80 C). The V end was cut by 4 bases, the J end by 5 bases, with 11 bases between. The length of the CDR3 is 13 residues. Germline-derived CDR1 and CDR2 are MNHEY and SMNVEV (reference sequence). The table lists this clonotype with many counts. The target antigen is unknown. Study observations and caveats: No expanded-clone CDR3 amino acid sequence recurred across subjects, suggesting private TCR-beta repertoires. Multiple sclerosis was found to have the least TCR clonal expansion, below healthy controls, and HTLV-1-associated myelopathy the most.

The cDNA was synthesized by 5'RACE incorporating 10-nucleotide random UMIs. TCRdb called the 5' RACE reads again in MiXCR, with one record for every CDR3 protein. The repertoire includes 35,000 to 45,000 distinct CDR3 sequences, about 14% of them detected once, and roughly 30% sits in the top ten. This TCR derives from a woman aged 50 to 65 with HTLV-1-associated myelopathy (HAM/TSP). The sample consisted of PBMCs. This rearrangement joins TRBV27 to TRBJ2-5; D is unclear. The CDR3 DNA follows: TGTGCCAGCAGTTCCTACAAAGGGGAGACCCAGTACTTC. It encodes CASSSYKGETQYF.